These 21 T cell receptor beta chains were sequenced from one sample in a study of shared clonotypes between healthy human individuals (dated by TCRdb to about 2020). The library was prepared using the immunoSEQ multiplex PCR assay. TCRdb carries this immuneACCESS record with in-frame sequences only. Its versions omit some clonotypes, under half of them owing to an unresolved V gene in the studies checked, with the rest unexplained. The sample table lists 450,000 to 650,000 clones, about 80% of them with a count of one. Around 12% of the sample goes to the ten largest clones. Source material: PBMCs. These receptors originate from a woman aged 40 to 50 in good health. Some clones in this sample may be carry-over from other donors' samples.

The genes are TRBV7-2 and TRBJ2-7; 7 nucleotides line up with TRBD1. There are 14 residues in the CDR3. Looked up from germline, CDR1 is SGHTA and CDR2 is FQGNSA. The ends lost 2 bases at V and 5 bases at J; junction bases unmatched: 6. The CDR3 DNA follows: TGTGCCAGCAGCTTACAGACAGGGTGGGACGAGCAGTACTTC. Its translation is CASSLQTGWDEQYF.

V and J are TRBV30 and TRBJ2-3, with D perhaps matching TRBD1 or TRBD2 (6 bases each). This CDR3 has 13 amino acids. Germline V CDR1 and CDR2: GTSNPN, SVGIG (reference sequence). This CDR3 reads CSAEGGLTDTQYF. The CDR3 DNA sequence: TGTAGTGCTGAAGGGGGACTCACAGATACGCAGTATTTT.

CDR3 nucleotides: TGTGCCAGCTCAACGGTGACAGGGGGCTCAGAAAAACTGTTTTTT. Translating gives CASSTVTGGSEKLFF. The chain is built from TRBV18 and TRBJ1-4; 10 bases line up with TRBD1. This CDR3 is built from 15 residues. Germline CDR1 and CDR2: KGHSH and LQKENI. The trim removed 5 bases at V and 8 bases at J, leaving 8 bases unmatched.

J is TRBJ2-5 and V is TRBV9; D may match TRBD1 or TRBD2 (5 bases each). V lost 0 bases, J lost 3 bases, and 12 bases lay in between. This CDR3 contains 15 residues. Germline CDR1 reads SGDLS; CDR2 reads YYNGEE. CDR3 nucleotides: TGTGCCAGCAGCGTAGGACAGATGGGGGAAGAGACCCAGTACTTC. Its protein is CASSVGQMGEETQYF.

This clone was detected a few times. The chain couples TRBV28 to TRBJ2-3, with 8 bases that match TRBD2. J lost 3 bases, V lost 7 bases, and 3 bases had no gene match. Germline V lookup: CDR1 MDHEN, CDR2 SYDVKM. The CDR3 consists of 13 residues. The DNA for the CDR3 is TGTGCCAGCACCCGGGGGGGAACAGATACGCAGTATTTT. Translation: CASTRGGTDTQYF.

The J gene is TRBJ1-2, the V gene TRBV30; D is undetermined. Germline values: CDR1 GTSNPN, CDR2 SVGIG (reference sequence). The length of the CDR3 is 14 residues. Between the trimmed V and J ends, which lost 1 base and 8 bases, there was a span of 17 bases. The CDR3 DNA is TGTGCCTGGAGTGCCGGGGTCGGAATAGAAGGCTACACCTTC. Translation: CAWSAGVGIEGYTF.

The chain couples TRBV28 to TRBJ2-6; 12 bases are shared with TRBD1. Trimming cost V 7 bases and J 0 bases; bases outside gene matches: 10. Looked up from germline, CDR1 is MDHEN and CDR2 is SYDVKM. The CDR3 is 19 residues long. The CDR3 DNA is TGTGCCAGCACCCCCCCCGGGACAGGGGGCCTCTCTGGGGCCAACGTCCTGACTTTC. Translation gives CASTPPGTGGLSGANVLTF.

V and J are TRBV29-1 and TRBJ1-2; tentatively, D is TRBD1 (5 bases). Per the germline V gene, CDR1 is SQVTM and CDR2 is ANQGSEA. This CDR3 contains 12 residues. Trimming shortened V by 7 bases and J by 6 bases, and 15 bases separated the two germline ends. The CDR3 protein is CSAGGKHDGYTF. Written as DNA, the CDR3 is TGCAGCGCCGGGGGGAAGCATGATGGCTACACCTTC.

On this clone: The sample has other DNA sequences that encode this CDR3 too. The gene calls are TRBV9 and TRBJ2-3; no firm D call. The CDR3 has 13 amino acids. CDR1 and CDR2 (germline): SGDLS, YYNGEE. Trimming took 2 bases from V and 4 from J, leaving 8 bases between them. The CDR3 DNA reads as TGTGCCAGCAGCGTGACTGGTGCAGATACGCAGTATTTT. It is translated as CASSVTGADTQYF.

Written as DNA, the CDR3 is TGTGCCAGCAGCTTAGCGGGAGAGGGGAATGAGCAGTTCTTC. Protein sequence: CASSLAGEGNEQFF. V usage is TRBV11-2 and J usage is TRBJ2-1; weak D call: TRBD2 (6 bases). The CDR3 extends over 14 amino acids. In germline, CDR1 is SGHAT, CDR2 FQNNGV. The ends were cut back, 1 base at V and 7 bases at J, with 11 bases in the middle.

This clone appeared a single time. V usage is TRBV27 and J usage is TRBJ1-2; tentative D call: TRBD1 (5 bases). The V end was cut by 6 bases, the J end by 8 bases, with 19 bases between. This CDR3 has 14 amino acids. Per the germline V gene, CDR1 is MNHEY and CDR2 is SMNVEV (reference sequence). The CDR3 region has the DNA TGTGCCAGCAGGCCCGCGGGGGGGTCTCGAGGCTACACCTTC. This translates into CASRPAGGSRGYTF.

This chain joins TRBV7-6 and TRBJ2-5; TRBD1 agrees at 8 bases. The J call may be wrong; the DNA end is better matched by TRBJ2-7. The CDR3 totals 16 residues. Germline V gives CDR1 SGHVS, CDR2 FNYEAQ. The CDR3 spells CASSPGQGGGVYEQYF. The CDR3 bases are TGTGCCAGCAGCCCAGGACAGGGAGGAGGGGTCTACGAGCAGTACTTC.

The rearrangement joins TRBV25-1 to TRBJ1-2; weak D call: TRBD1 (5 bases). Trimming stripped 6 bases from V and 4 bases from J, with 9 bases between. Germline loops: CDR1 MGHDK, CDR2 SYGVNS. The CDR3 extends over 12 amino acids. CDR3 amino acids: CASRGGIYGYTF. Here the CDR3 DNA reads TGTGCCAGCAGGGGGGGAATCTATGGCTACACCTTC.

The rearrangement joins TRBV6-5 to TRBJ2-7, with 8 bases aligning to TRBD2. The CDR3 runs to 15 residues. V shed 7 bases and J 0 bases; nucleotides not matched to a gene: 8. Germline values: CDR1 MNHEY, CDR2 SVGAGI. The CDR3 sequence is CASISAGGSSYEQYF. For the CDR3, the DNA is TGTGCCAGCATATCGGCGGGAGGCAGCTCCTACGAGCAGTACTTC.

The chain joins TRBV28 to TRBJ2-3; 14 bases align to TRBD2. Trimming took 5 bases from V and 9 from J; bases not matched to a gene: 10. The CDR3 has 16 amino acids. CDR1 is MDHEN, CDR2 SYDVKM, per germline. The CDR3 DNA sequence: TGTGCCAGCAGTCCCCCTGGACTAGCGGGAGGTAGGACGCAGTATTTT. Its protein is CASSPPGLAGGRTQYF.

As concerns this clone: A read error may explain this, as a much larger clone is one base away. This chain joins TRBV25-1 and TRBJ1-1; unclear D gene. The CDR3 has 13 amino acids. V was shortened by 2 bases and J by 1 base, with 5 bases between the two germline ends. Germline assignment: CDR1 MGHDK and CDR2 SYGVNS. The CDR3 coding sequence is TGTGCCAGCAGTGAAGACCCGAACACTGAAGCTTTCTTT. Encoded protein: CASSEDPNTEAFF.

There are a few counts of this clone. This CDR3 is CASSFMGGMNTEAFF. CDR3 nucleotides: TGTGCCAGCAGCTTTATGGGGGGCATGAACACTGAAGCTTTCTTT. V usage is TRBV5-6 and J usage is TRBJ1-1; perhaps TRBD1 as D (6 bases). V lost 2 bases, J lost 0 bases, and 11 bases lay in between. Germline values: CDR1 SGHDT, CDR2 YYEEEE. This CDR3 comprises 15 residues.

The chain joins TRBV7-9 to TRBJ2-3; 9 nucleotides align to TRBD2. The CDR3 length is 16 residues. The germline gives CDR1 SEHNR, CDR2 FQNEAQ (reference sequence). V was pared by 3 bases and J by 8 bases, with 12 bases of the junction left unmatched. CDR3 in amino acids: CASSFGREGPHTTQYF. The DNA for the CDR3 is TGTGCCAGCAGCTTCGGGCGGGAGGGGCCTCACACTACGCAGTATTTT.

The chain links TRBV4-1 to TRBJ2-3; D might be TRBD1 (5 bases). V lost 2 bases and J 1 base, leaving 13 bases between the germline ends. The germline CDR1 and CDR2 sequences are MGHRA and YSYEKL. The CDR3 extends over 16 amino acids. CDR3 coding DNA: TGCGCCAGCAGCCAATCACAACCGACAGGCACAGATACGCAGTATTTT. It is translated as CASSQSQPTGTDTQYF.

There are a few counts of this clone. Since a much larger clone is just one base distant, this may be a read error. This rearrangement joins TRBV28 to TRBJ1-1; D might be TRBD1 (6 bases). V shed 5 bases and J shed 4 bases, with 8 bases lying between them. There are 12 residues in the CDR3. The germline gives CDR1 MDHEN, CDR2 SYDVKM. The CDR3 spells CASSRGGTEAFF. The CDR3 coding sequence is TGTGCCAGCAGTCGAGGGGGCACTGAAGCTTTCTTT.

This rearrangement joins TRBV10-1 to TRBJ2-1, with 9 bases that match TRBD2. The trim removed 6 bases at V and 8 bases at J, leaving 11 bases unmatched. CDR3 length equals 15 residues. Germline V CDR1 and CDR2: WNHNN, SYGVQD (reference sequence). The CDR3 sequence: CASSPGKREVDEQFF. CDR3 in DNA: TGCGCCAGCAGCCCGGGAAAGCGGGAGGTAGATGAGCAGTTCTTC.